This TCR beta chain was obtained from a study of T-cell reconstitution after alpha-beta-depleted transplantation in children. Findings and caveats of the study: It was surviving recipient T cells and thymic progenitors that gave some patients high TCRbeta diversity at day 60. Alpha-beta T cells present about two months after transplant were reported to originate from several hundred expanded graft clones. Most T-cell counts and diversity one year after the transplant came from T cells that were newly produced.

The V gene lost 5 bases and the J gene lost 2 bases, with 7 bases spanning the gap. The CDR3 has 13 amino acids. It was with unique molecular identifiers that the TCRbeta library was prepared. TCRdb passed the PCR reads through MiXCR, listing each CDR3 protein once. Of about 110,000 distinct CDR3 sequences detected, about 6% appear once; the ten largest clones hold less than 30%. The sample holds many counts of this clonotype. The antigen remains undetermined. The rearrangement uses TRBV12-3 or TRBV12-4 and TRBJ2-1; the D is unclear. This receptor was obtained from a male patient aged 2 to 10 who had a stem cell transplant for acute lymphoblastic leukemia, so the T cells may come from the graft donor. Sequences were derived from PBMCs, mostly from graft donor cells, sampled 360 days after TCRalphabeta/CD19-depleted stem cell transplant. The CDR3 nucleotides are TGTGCCAGCAGTCCGGACCCCTACAATGAGCAGTTCTTC. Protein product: CASSPDPYNEQFF.